The clone carrying this TCR beta chain has just a few counts. Antigen unknown. During colonoscopy, one to two rectal pinch biopsies were collected. This entry comes from a study of pediatric ulcerative colitis. Study-wide results and caveats: This repertoire reflects total lymphocytes rather than subpopulations like regulatory T cells.

Measured with immunoSEQ multiplex PCR; TCRdb has only the in-frame clones, and not every one. Found here are around 40,000 clones, 75% of them singletons; the top ten hold around 9.1%. The CDR3 covers 13 residues. With 6 bases removed from V and 11 bases from J, the gap between germline ends came to 17 bases. Germline-derived CDR1 and CDR2 are SNHLY and FYNNEI. This sequence joins TRBV2 and TRBJ1-5, with a possible D match to TRBD1 (6 bases). Sample: gut tissue. This clonotype originated in a boy aged 5 to 17 with severe ulcerative colitis. The CDR3 region has the DNA TGTGCCAGCAGGCCTTTCCCGGGGGCGACCCAGCATTTT. Protein sequence: CASRPFPGATQHF.